Shown below are 15 T cell receptor beta chains from a single sample sequenced in a study of T cells in Graves' hyperthyroidism and ophthalmopathy. Amplification targeted TCR beta CDR3 regions from RNA transcripts. A set of HTBI primers served as the primers for a first-round RT-PCR of the TCR CDR3. TCRdb ran MiXCR on the multiplex PCR reads and lists one entry per CDR3 protein. The sample records 460,000 or so distinct CDR3 sequences, over 13% being singletons. The specimen was blood. These TCRs come from a woman in her late teens or twenties with Graves' hyperthyroidism.

This clonotype was counted only a few times. The chain uses TRBV2 and TRBJ1-1, with a tentative D call TRBD1 (5 bases). The CDR3 has 15 amino acids. Trimming removed 7 bases at V and 5 bases at J, with 20 bases between. From germline, CDR1 is SNHLY and CDR2 FYNNEI. In DNA, the CDR3 is TGTGCCAGCAAAGTTGGGGCTCTCGAGGGGACTGAAGCTTTCTTT. It translates to CASKVGALEGTEAFF.

This clonotype was detected only a few times. The genes are TRBV19 and TRBJ2-5; D not resolved. Per the germline V gene, CDR1 is LNHDA and CDR2 is SQIVND (reference sequence). The CDR3 spans 14 residues. V gave up 2 bases and J gave up 2 bases, with 9 bases separating them. The CDR3 sequence is CASSISSTQETQYF. The CDR3, as DNA: TGTGCCAGTAGTATAAGTAGTACTCAAGAGACCCAGTACTTC.

This clonotype came up a few times. The chain employs TRBV13 and TRBJ2-7; TRBD1 matches 9 bases. Trimming took 5 bases from V and 6 from J; bases not matched to a gene: 11. Looked up from germline, CDR1 is PRHDT and CDR2 is FYEKMQ (reference sequence). CDR3 length: 15 residues. The DNA of the CDR3 is TGTGCCAGCAGCAACCTCCGGGACAGGGTCCCCGAGCAGTACTTC. It encodes CASSNLRDRVPEQYF.

This clonotype was seen only once. The V gene is TRBV11-3, the J gene TRBJ2-7, with 9 bases lining up with TRBD2. Germline V gene lookup returns CDR1 SGHNT and CDR2 YENEEA. There are 13 residues in the CDR3. V was pared by 4 bases and J by 7 bases, with 5 bases of the junction left unmatched. CDR3 in DNA: TGTGCCAGCAGCTGGCGGGAGGGCGGTGAGCAGTACTTC. It is translated as CASSWREGGEQYF.

In this sample, this clonotype turned up many times. The chain combines TRBV18 with TRBJ2-1; weak D call: TRBD2 (6 bases). The V and J ends lost 3 bases and 5 bases respectively, with 20 bases between them. The CDR3 consists of 17 residues. The V gene's germline CDR1 is KGHSH and CDR2 LQKENI. The CDR3 DNA is TGTGCCAGCTCACCGGGCAGGGCAGCGGGTTTGCACAATGAGCAGTTCTTC. This encodes CASSPGRAAGLHNEQFF.

Notes on this clonotype: At one of its ends the junction is not consistent with the germline gene, which may arise from a read error. This rearrangement joins TRBV3-1 to TRBJ1-3; TRBD1 agrees at 7 bases. This CDR3 comprises 13 residues. Germline assignment: CDR1 LGHDT and CDR2 YNNKEL (reference sequence). As DNA, the CDR3 is TGTGCCAGCAGCCAAGGACTGGGACAGTTATTGGATTTT. Translation gives CASSQGLGQLLDF.

This clonotype has ten or more counts. J is TRBJ1-1 and V is TRBV19, with 9 bases matching TRBD1. Germline values: CDR1 LNHDA, CDR2 SQIVND (reference sequence). V was clipped by 2 bases and J by 7 bases; unmatched bases: 8. This CDR3 region has 15 residues. The CDR3 bases are TGTGCCAGTAGTATAAGTTTGGGACAGGGATATGAAGCTTTCTTT. This encodes CASSISLGQGYEAFF.

This clonotype was recorded a few times. This rearrangement joins TRBV27 to TRBJ1-1; D is unclear. Germline loops: CDR1 MNHEY, CDR2 SMNVEV (reference sequence). Trimming removed 3 bases from V and 3 bases from J, with 8 bases in between. The CDR3 covers 13 residues. CDR3 loop: CASSLGRYTEAFF. CDR3 DNA sequence: TGTGCCAGCAGTTTGGGAAGGTACACTGAAGCTTTCTTT.

This clonotype has only a few counts. The CDR3 DNA reads as TGCGCCAGCAGCTTGGTGTCACTCACCGGGGAGCTGTTTTTT. Encoded protein: CASSLVSLTGELFF. This sequence joins TRBV5-1 and TRBJ2-2; D gene uncertain. The CDR3 is 14 amino acids. Germline V lookup: CDR1 SGHRS, CDR2 YFSETQ. Between the trimmed V and J ends, which lost 0 bases and 4 bases, there was a span of 7 bases.

Turning to this clonotype: A read error may explain this, as a much larger clone is one base away. The chain recombines TRBV27 with TRBJ1-2; D uncertain. This CDR3 has 13 residues. Germline loops: CDR1 MNHEY, CDR2 SMNVEV (reference sequence). The CDR3 reads CASSLRREGGCTF. CDR3 DNA: TGTGCCAGCAGTTTGCGGAGAGAGGGTGGCTGCACCTTC.

This clonotype was detected ten times or more. The rearrangement uses TRBV5-1 and TRBJ1-1, with 8 bases fitting TRBD1. V trimming: 1 base; J trimming: 1 base; junction bases outside the gene matches: 3. The CDR3 consists of 15 residues. Germline values: CDR1 SGHRS, CDR2 YFSETQ. The CDR3 is CASSLNTGGNTEAFF. DNA of the CDR3: TGCGCCAGCAGCTTGAATACAGGGGGGAACACTGAAGCTTTCTTT.

This clonotype has ten or more counts. V and J are TRBV11-3 and TRBJ2-1, with 12 positions matching TRBD2. The CDR3 consists of 19 residues. With V trimmed by 1 base and J by 1 base, 8 bases remained unmatched. The germline gives CDR1 SGHNT, CDR2 YENEEA. The CDR3 region is CASSLAQTSGSLSYNEQFF. The CDR3 nucleotides read TGTGCCAGCAGCTTAGCCCAGACTAGCGGGAGCCTTTCCTACAATGAGCAGTTCTTC.

This clonotype was seen ten or more times. The genes are TRBV11-3 and TRBJ2-1, with D possibly being TRBD2 (5 bases). Germline lookup yields CDR1 SGHNT and CDR2 YENEEA. V lost 5 bases to trimming and J lost 9 bases, with 20 bases between them. CDR3 size: 15 residues. The DNA for the CDR3 is TGTGCCAGCAGCCCCCAGCGGTCCTGGCTGTCTGAGCAGTTCTTC. The encoded protein is CASSPQRSWLSEQFF.

In this sample, this clonotype turned up many times. This chain uses TRBV20-1 with TRBJ2-3, with 8 positions matching TRBD2. The J segment lost 6 bases and the V segment lost 6 bases, leaving 11 bases of the junction unmatched. In germline, CDR1 is DFQATT, CDR2 SNEGSKA (reference sequence). This CDR3 is 14 amino acids long. The CDR3 nucleotides read TGCAGTGCAAGGACTAGCCCATTGACGGATACGCAGTATTTT. It specifies CSARTSPLTDTQYF.

This clonotype was detected only a few times. The V call is TRBV27, the J call TRBJ2-3; 12 bases match TRBD2. Germline-derived CDR1 and CDR2 are MNHEY and SMNVEV (reference sequence). The CDR3 has 17 amino acids. V lost 4 bases to trimming and J lost 0 bases; unmatched junction nucleotides: 5. The CDR3 nucleotides read TGTGCCAGCAGTTCCAGACTAGCGGGAGCCAGCACAGATACGCAGTATTTT. This sequence encodes CASSSRLAGASTDTQYF.